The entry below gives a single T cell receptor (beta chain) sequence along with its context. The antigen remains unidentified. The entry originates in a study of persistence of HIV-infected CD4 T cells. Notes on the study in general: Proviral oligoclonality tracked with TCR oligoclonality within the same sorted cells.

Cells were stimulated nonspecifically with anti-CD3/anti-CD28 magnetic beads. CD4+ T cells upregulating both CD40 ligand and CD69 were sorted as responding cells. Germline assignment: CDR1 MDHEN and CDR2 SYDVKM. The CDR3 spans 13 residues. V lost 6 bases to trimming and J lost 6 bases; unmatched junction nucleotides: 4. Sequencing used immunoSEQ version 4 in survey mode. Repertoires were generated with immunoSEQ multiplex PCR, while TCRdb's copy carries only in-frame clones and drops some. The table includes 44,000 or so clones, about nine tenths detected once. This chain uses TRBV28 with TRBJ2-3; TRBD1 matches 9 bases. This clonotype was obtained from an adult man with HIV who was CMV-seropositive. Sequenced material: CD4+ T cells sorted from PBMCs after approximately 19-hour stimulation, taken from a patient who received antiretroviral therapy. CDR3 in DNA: TGTGCCAGCAGAGGGACAGGGAGTGATACGCAGTATTTT. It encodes CASRGTGSDTQYF.